Listed here are 19 T cell receptor beta chains from one sample, sequenced in a study of blood T cell repertoires in COVID-19. TCRdb's table, derived via immunoSEQ multiplex PCR, lists solely in-frame clones and lacks some. The sample includes under 250,000 clones, around 82% of them seen just once. Material for sequencing was peripheral blood. The receptor source for this set is a woman younger than 45 who had recovered from COVID-19.

V usage is TRBV4-1 and J usage is TRBJ1-2, with 10 bases lining up with TRBD1. The junction had 8 bases not matched to a gene; V was cut back by 3 bases and J by 4 bases. The CDR3 spans 16 residues. Looked up from germline, CDR1 is MGHRA and CDR2 is YSYEKL. CDR3 sequence reads: CASSHGPGQGIYGYTF. The CDR3 coding sequence is TGCGCCAGCAGCCATGGACCGGGACAGGGGATCTATGGCTACACCTTC.

The J gene is TRBJ1-2, the V gene TRBV28, with a tentative D call TRBD1 (6 bases). The germline V gene has CDR1 MDHEN and CDR2 SYDVKM. V lost 4 bases, J lost 4 bases, and 16 bases lay in between. The CDR3 contains 15 residues. CDR3 in amino acids: CASSYYRDLSYGYTF. Written as DNA, the CDR3 is TGTGCCAGCAGTTACTACAGGGACCTATCCTATGGCTACACCTTC.

The rearrangement uses TRBV10-2 and TRBJ2-3; D remains unclear. The CDR3 is made up of 11 amino acids. Germline V gene lookup returns CDR1 WSHSY and CDR2 SAAADI. V was shortened by 3 bases and J by 8 bases, with 6 bases between the two germline ends. The chain's CDR3 is CASSESLTQYF. The CDR3 DNA follows: TGCGCCAGCAGTGAATCCCTTACGCAGTATTTT.

The J gene is TRBJ2-1, the V gene TRBV19; 9 bases agree with TRBD2. V trimming: 7 bases; J trimming: 10 bases; junction bases outside the gene matches: 5. This CDR3 comprises 12 residues. The germline V gene has CDR1 LNHDA and CDR2 SQIVND (reference sequence). The CDR3 protein is CASKAGGPEQFF. The CDR3 bases are TGTGCCAGTAAAGCGGGAGGACCCGAGCAGTTCTTC.

The chain recombines TRBV25-1 with TRBJ1-4; unclear D gene. Germline V gene data show CDR1 as MGHDK and CDR2 as SYGVNS. CDR3 length equals 15 residues. The V end lost 2 bases, the J end lost 0 bases, and 7 bases lay between the germline ends. The CDR3, as DNA: TGTGCCAGCAGTGAACTCGGGGCAACTAATGAAAAACTGTTTTTT. Its translation: CASSELGATNEKLFF.

J is TRBJ2-7 and V is TRBV13, with D unresolved. The V gene lost 0 bases and the J gene lost 7 bases, with 7 bases spanning the gap. Germline CDR1 reads PRHDT; CDR2 reads FYEKMQ (reference sequence). There are 12 residues in the CDR3. The chain's CDR3 is CASSLGVAEQYF. In DNA, the CDR3 is TGTGCCAGCAGCTTAGGGGTCGCGGAGCAGTACTTC.

This rearrangement joins TRBV6-2 or TRBV6-3 to TRBJ2-3; 10 bases map to TRBD2. Per germline, CDR1 MNHEY and CDR2 SVGEGT. The V gene end was trimmed by 2 bases and the J gene end by 0 bases; junction bases not matched to a gene: 8. This CDR3 has 18 residues. CDR3 sequence: CASSYPLAGSASTDTQYF. CDR3 DNA: TGTGCCAGCAGTTACCCACTAGCGGGAAGTGCTAGCACAGATACGCAGTATTTT.

The chain has TRBV3-1 (or the pseudogene TRBV3-2) and TRBJ2-7; TRBD2 matches at 7 bases. Germline lookup yields CDR1 LGHDT and CDR2 YNNKEL (reference sequence). V lost 0 bases and J lost 4; bases outside the gene matches: 6. The CDR3 runs to 15 residues. The CDR3 DNA follows: TGTGCCAGCAGCCAAGATGGAGCGGGATCGTACGAGCAGTACTTC. Translated, it gives CASSQDGAGSYEQYF.

The chain links TRBV12-3 or TRBV12-4 to TRBJ2-7; D is possibly TRBD2 (6 bases). The CDR3 totals 13 residues. V lost 5 bases and J lost 7, with 15 bases in between. The CDR3 DNA reads TGTGCCAGCAGTCGCGGGGTGCTCTTGGAGCAGTACTTC. It encodes CASSRGVLLEQYF.

V is TRBV12-5 and J is TRBJ2-7; a weak D match, TRBD1 (6 bases). Germline lookup yields CDR1 LGHNT and CDR2 FRNRAP. Trimming removed 6 bases from V and 7 bases from J, with 16 bases in between. The CDR3 has 13 amino acids. CDR3 DNA: TGTGCTAGTGGCTCACAGGGTTTGTGGGAGCAGTACTTC. Amino acid sequence: CASGSQGLWEQYF.

The J gene is TRBJ1-5, the V gene TRBV6-1, with D tentatively TRBD1 (5 bases). The CDR3 has 17 residues. V dropped 2 bases and J dropped 3 bases, with 17 bases sitting between them. CDR1 is MNHNS, CDR2 SASEGT, per germline. The CDR3 loop is CASSEIGQGLTNQPQHF. DNA of the CDR3: TGTGCCAGCAGTGAAATCGGCCAGGGCCTGACCAATCAGCCCCAGCATTTT.

The gene calls are TRBV7-9 and TRBJ1-3, with a possible D match to TRBD1 (6 bases). CDR1 is SEHNR and CDR2 is FQNEAQ in the germline V gene (reference sequence). The length of the CDR3 is 15 residues. Between the trimmed V and J ends, which lost 5 bases and 2 bases, there was a span of 13 bases. The CDR3 sequence: CASSRTVPPGNTIYF. CDR3 nucleotide sequence: TGTGCCAGCAGCCGGACAGTCCCTCCTGGAAACACCATATATTTT.

The chain employs TRBV30 and TRBJ1-1; D is unresolved. This CDR3 is built from 11 residues. Trimming shortened V by 0 bases and J by 9 bases, and 8 bases separated the two germline ends. Germline V gives CDR1 GTSNPN, CDR2 SVGIG (reference sequence). The CDR3 nucleotides read TGTGCCTGGAGTGTGGAGGATAAAGCTTTCTTT. Encoded protein: CAWSVEDKAFF.

This chain joins TRBV18 and TRBJ1-1; TRBD1 is a possible D gene (5 bases). V lost 4 bases, J lost 8 bases, and 20 bases lay in between. This CDR3 is built from 15 residues. The germline gives CDR1 KGHSH, CDR2 LQKENI. Written as DNA, the CDR3 is TGTGCCAGCTCACGTGGGGCGGTGACGGACGGAGAAGCTTTCTTT. It encodes CASSRGAVTDGEAFF.

V gene TRBV3-1 (or the pseudogene TRBV3-2) combines with J gene TRBJ2-3; a possible D gene is TRBD2 (5 bases). The V end lost 4 bases, the J end lost 5 bases, and 13 bases lay between the germline ends. CDR3 length equals 14 residues. From germline, CDR1 is LGHDT and CDR2 YNNKEL (reference sequence). CDR3 residues: CASSLRGVGDTQYF. The CDR3 DNA reads TGTGCCAGCAGCCTCCGGGGAGTGGGAGATACGCAGTATTTT.

The chain uses TRBV3-1 (or the pseudogene TRBV3-2) and TRBJ2-1; the match to TRBD1 covers 7 bases. V gave up 1 base and J gave up 2 bases; unmatched junction bases: 2. This CDR3 region has 15 residues. Germline loops: CDR1 LGHDT, CDR2 YNNKEL (reference sequence). DNA of the CDR3: TGTGCCAGCAGCCAAGGGCAGGGGGCCTACAATGAGCAGTTCTTC. It codes for CASSQGQGAYNEQFF.

V is TRBV28 and J is TRBJ2-5; tentatively, D is TRBD2 (7 bases). Per the germline V gene, CDR1 is MDHEN and CDR2 is SYDVKM. The CDR3 sequence is 15 residues long. The V and J ends lost 5 bases and 7 bases respectively, with 20 bases between them. CDR3 loop: CASSHGGRGSATQYF. Here the CDR3 DNA reads TGTGCCAGCAGTCACGGGGGGAGGGGGTCGGCGACCCAGTACTTC.

This chain connects TRBV5-1 to TRBJ2-3; possible D gene TRBD2, 7 bases. V lost 2 bases and J 5 bases, leaving 12 bases between the germline ends. The germline CDR1 and CDR2 sequences are SGHRS and YFSETQ. The CDR3 loop spans 14 amino acids. DNA for the CDR3: TGCGCCAGCAGCTTCGGGGGGCGGGAAGATACGCAGTATTTT. Amino acids: CASSFGGREDTQYF.

This chain links TRBV30 with TRBJ1-5, with 9 bases lining up with TRBD1. The germline CDR1 and CDR2 sequences are GTSNPN and SVGIG (reference sequence). The CDR3 totals 21 residues. The junction had 23 bases not matched to a gene; V was cut back by 2 bases and J by 3 bases. The CDR3: CAWSIPTGGFGPLKFNQPQHF. The CDR3 DNA reads TGTGCCTGGAGTATCCCGACAGGGGGTTTCGGCCCCCTAAAGTTCAATCAGCCCCAGCATTTT.